This T cell receptor (beta chain) was obtained from a study of T-cell memory formation after mild COVID-19. Notes on this clonotype: Its specificity is unknown.

Study-wide findings and caveats: There were some responding clones in pre-infection memory, which suggested that cross-reactive memory had joined. There was a balanced CD4/CD8 profile in clones contracting day 15 to 85, and later expanders leaned CD4+.

The V and J ends lost 3 bases and 7 bases respectively, with 16 bases between them. The CDR3 extends over 14 amino acids. CDR1 is DFQATT, CDR2 SNEGSKA, per germline (reference sequence). One entry per CDR3 protein results from TCRdb running MiXCR on the 5' RACE reads. This sample has about 470,000 distinct CDR3 sequences, with 15% to 20% found just once. The chain combines TRBV20-1 with TRBJ1-5; D is undetermined. The source material was PBMCs or a T cell subset sorted from them (not recorded which). This TCR came from an adult woman who had mild COVID-19 (a few samples of this study predate the infection). Cell type and time point are not known. In DNA, the CDR3 is TGCAGTGCTAGGGGTGAGAGGGAAGGGCAGCCCCAGCATTTT. Translating it yields CSARGEREGQPQHF.